Listed below are T cell receptor beta chains from one sample, sequenced in a study of blood T cell repertoires in COVID-19. Produced via immunoSEQ multiplex PCR; TCRdb's table is partial and in-frame only. The profile shows under 250,000 clones, over 70% of them singletons. The sequenced material came from peripheral blood. The receptors shown here come from a middle-aged man with active or convalescent COVID-19. The CDR3 runs from the conserved cysteine through the conserved F or W. A D gene is named only where the DNA matches it firmly. Clone size is stated in some rows and not others, as once, few, many or a class when expanded.

J	D	length	size	V	CDR3	DNA
TRBJ1-4	-	15	once	TRBV19	CASSIGEGANEKLFF	TGTGCCAGTAGTATAGGGGAGGGGGCTAATGAAAAACTGTTTTTT
TRBJ1-1	-	14	-	TRBV27	CASSHPGLYSEAFF	TGTGCCAGCAGTCACCCGGGTCTCTACTCTGAAGCTTTCTTT
TRBJ1-1	-	14	-	TRBV2	CASTTRGGNTEAFF	TGTGCCAGCACCACAAGGGGTGGGAACACTGAAGCTTTCTTT
TRBJ2-7	-	13	-	TRBV29-1	CSVQPGQFHEQYF	TGCAGCGTTCAACCCGGACAGTTTCACGAGCAGTACTTC
TRBJ1-2	TRBD1	15	few	TRBV7-9	CASSLLTGERYGYTF	TGTGCCAGCAGTCTCTTGACAGGGGAGAGGTATGGCTACACCTTC
TRBJ2-1	TRBD1	12	-	TRBV5-1	CASSLGTGGKFF	TGCGCCAGCAGCTTGGGGACAGGGGGGAAGTTCTTC
TRBJ1-1	-	12	-	TRBV3-1/TRBV3-2	CASSQDGAGAFF	TGTGCCAGCAGCCAAGACGGGGCGGGGGCTTTCTTT
TRBJ1-1	TRBD1	15	few	TRBV4-2	CASSQLQGVNTEAFF	TGTGCCAGCAGCCAACTACAGGGGGTAAACACTGAAGCTTTCTTT
TRBJ1-2	TRBD1	16	few	TRBV6-5	CASSYTRTGGLYGYTF	TGTGCCAGCAGTTATACCCGGACAGGGGGTCTGTATGGCTACACCTTC
TRBJ1-4	-	15	-	TRBV6-5	CASRPQTVVGEKLFF	TGTGCCAGCAGACCGCAGACAGTCGTTGGTGAAAAACTGTTTTTT
TRBJ2-3	TRBD2	14	-	TRBV10-3	CAISVAGRADTQYF	TGTGCCATCAGTGTAGCGGGTCGGGCAGATACGCAGTATTTT
TRBJ2-1	TRBD1	13	-	TRBV6-5	CASNRDSYNEQFF	TGTGCCAGCAACCGGGACAGTTACAATGAGCAGTTCTTC
TRBJ2-3	-	16	-	TRBV9	CASSVQQGWGGDTQYF	TGTGCCAGCAGCGTCCAACAGGGTTGGGGCGGAGATACGCAGTATTTT
TRBJ1-1	-	14	-	TRBV14	CASSYGGLGTEAFF	TGTGCCAGCAGTTACGGGGGACTGGGCACTGAAGCTTTCTTT
TRBJ2-7	TRBD2	15	few	TRBV6-6	CASSYGLAGASEQYF	TGTGCCAGCAGTTACGGGTTAGCGGGAGCGAGTGAGCAGTACTTC
TRBJ1-2	-	14	-	TRBV6-5	CASSPTGLAGGYTF	TGTGCCAGCAGCCCCACCGGACTAGCTGGTGGCTACACCTTC
TRBJ1-4	TRBD1	14	few	TRBV6-5	CASSWGQGGEKLFF	TGTGCCAGCAGTTGGGGACAGGGAGGTGAAAAACTGTTTTTT